A selection of T cell receptor beta chains follows, all from one sample in a study of CD8 T cells in Susac syndrome. TCRdb ran MiXCR on the immunoSEQ multiplex PCR reads and lists one entry per CDR3 protein. The sample holds some 130,000 distinct CDR3 sequences; around 91% are singletons and the top ten take roughly 0.25%. The sequencing sample was made of CD8+ T cells from PBMCs. The receptor set was obtained from a human donor with multiple sclerosis. Both conserved end residues are part of each CDR3. The D gene is left open where the match is weak. Only part of the rows carry a size: once, few, many, or a class if the clone is expanded.

v_call: TRBV7-9; d_call: .; clone_size: .; j_call: TRBJ2-1; cdr3_aa: CASSAQSHNEQFF; cdr3_nt: TGTGCCAGCAGCGCTCAAAGTCACAATGAGCAGTTCTTC
v_call: TRBV27; d_call: .; clone_size: .; j_call: TRBJ2-7; cdr3_aa: CASTKGYEQYF; cdr3_nt: TGTGCCAGCACCAAGGGTTACGAGCAGTACTTC
v_call: TRBV2; d_call: .; clone_size: .; j_call: TRBJ2-7; cdr3_aa: CASLLVDEQYF; cdr3_nt: TGTGCCAGCCTACTAGTCGACGAGCAGTACTTC
v_call: TRBV7-9; d_call: .; clone_size: .; j_call: TRBJ2-7; cdr3_aa: CASSHPEPSSYEQYF; cdr3_nt: TGTGCCAGCAGCCATCCGGAACCCAGCTCCTACGAGCAGTACTTC
v_call: TRBV6-5; d_call: TRBD1; clone_size: .; j_call: TRBJ2-1; cdr3_aa: CASSYGTGYNEQFF; cdr3_nt: TGTGCCAGCAGTTACGGGACAGGGTACAATGAGCAGTTCTTC
v_call: TRBV3-1; d_call: .; clone_size: .; j_call: TRBJ1-1; cdr3_aa: CASSLVRGVGEAFF; cdr3_nt: TGTGCCAGCAGCCTCGTCCGAGGGGTAGGTGAAGCTTTCTTT
v_call: TRBV6-5; d_call: .; clone_size: .; j_call: TRBJ1-1; cdr3_aa: CASSFSQWAEAFF; cdr3_nt: TGTGCCAGCAGTTTCTCGCAGTGGGCTGAAGCTTTCTTT
v_call: TRBV3-1; d_call: TRBD1; clone_size: .; j_call: TRBJ1-2; cdr3_aa: CASGPGQGAAGYTF; cdr3_nt: TGTGCCAGCGGTCCGGGACAGGGGGCGGCTGGCTACACCTTC
v_call: TRBV20-1; d_call: TRBD2; clone_size: .; j_call: TRBJ2-7; cdr3_aa: CSASSGLELSGPYEQYF; cdr3_nt: TGCAGTGCTAGTTCGGGACTAGAACTTTCTGGCCCTTACGAGCAGTACTTC
v_call: TRBV10-3; d_call: .; clone_size: .; j_call: TRBJ1-1; cdr3_aa: CAITPGPSENTEAFF; cdr3_nt: TGTGCCATCACCCCGGGGCCCTCGGAGAACACTGAAGCTTTCTTT
v_call: TRBV28; d_call: .; clone_size: .; j_call: TRBJ2-7; cdr3_aa: CASSFQGPGEQYF; cdr3_nt: TGTGCCAGCAGTTTTCAGGGGCCAGGGGAGCAGTACTTC
v_call: TRBV3-1; d_call: TRBD2; clone_size: once; j_call: TRBJ2-5; cdr3_aa: CASSPLAGARTQYF; cdr3_nt: TGTGCCAGCAGCCCTTTAGCGGGCGCGCGGACCCAGTACTTC
v_call: TRBV5-1; d_call: TRBD2; clone_size: .; j_call: TRBJ2-5; cdr3_aa: CASSLELGGFKTQYF; cdr3_nt: TGCGCCAGCAGCTTGGAATTGGGGGGGTTTAAGACCCAGTACTTC
v_call: TRBV3-1; d_call: .; clone_size: .; j_call: TRBJ1-2; cdr3_aa: CASSQETAYGYTF; cdr3_nt: TGTGCCAGCAGCCAGGAGACAGCGTATGGCTACACCTTC
v_call: TRBV7-7; d_call: .; clone_size: .; j_call: TRBJ2-3; cdr3_aa: CASSLERAPDTQYF; cdr3_nt: TGTGCCAGCAGCCTGGAGCGGGCCCCAGATACGCAGTATTTT
v_call: TRBV7-2; d_call: .; clone_size: .; j_call: TRBJ1-1; cdr3_aa: CASSTPGVREAFF; cdr3_nt: TGTGCCAGCAGCACCCCAGGGGTGCGGGAAGCTTTCTTT
v_call: TRBV6-5; d_call: .; clone_size: .; j_call: TRBJ1-2; cdr3_aa: CASSYSEDPSNYGYTF; cdr3_nt: TGTGCCAGCAGTTACTCTGAGGACCCCTCCAACTATGGCTACACCTTC
v_call: TRBV6-2/TRBV6-3; d_call: .; clone_size: .; j_call: TRBJ2-1; cdr3_aa: CASTKSHEQFF; cdr3_nt: TGTGCCAGCACCAAGTCCCATGAGCAGTTCTTC
v_call: TRBV11-3; d_call: .; clone_size: .; j_call: TRBJ2-2; cdr3_aa: CASSPRDGYTGELFF; cdr3_nt: TGTGCCAGCAGCCCCCGGGACGGATACACCGGGGAGCTGTTTTTT
v_call: TRBV3-1; d_call: .; clone_size: once; j_call: TRBJ2-1; cdr3_aa: CASSQDRGSGNNEQFF; cdr3_nt: TGTGCCAGCAGCCAAGATAGGGGTAGCGGCAACAATGAGCAGTTCTTC
v_call: TRBV30; d_call: .; clone_size: .; j_call: TRBJ1-5; cdr3_aa: CAWSPGEGNQPQHF; cdr3_nt: TGTGCCTGGAGTCCCGGCGAGGGCAATCAGCCCCAGCATTTT
v_call: TRBV12-5; d_call: TRBD1; clone_size: .; j_call: TRBJ1-2; cdr3_aa: CASGLTPGQSLYGYTF; cdr3_nt: TGTGCTAGTGGTTTAACCCCGGGACAGTCCCTCTATGGCTACACCTTC
v_call: TRBV6-5; d_call: .; clone_size: .; j_call: TRBJ2-3; cdr3_aa: CASSSGTAETQYF; cdr3_nt: TGTGCCAGCAGCAGTGGGACGGCGGAAACGCAGTATTTT
v_call: TRBV10-2; d_call: .; clone_size: .; j_call: TRBJ2-5; cdr3_aa: CASNMGGQETQYF; cdr3_nt: TGCGCCAGCAATATGGGGGGCCAAGAGACCCAGTACTTC
v_call: TRBV30; d_call: TRBD1; clone_size: .; j_call: TRBJ2-7; cdr3_aa: CAWSVGTGYEQYF; cdr3_nt: TGTGCCTGGAGTGTAGGGACAGGGTACGAGCAGTACTTC
v_call: TRBV4-2; d_call: .; clone_size: .; j_call: TRBJ1-2; cdr3_aa: CASSQGNSYGYTF; cdr3_nt: TGTGCCAGCAGCCAAGGGAATTCCTATGGCTACACCTTC
v_call: TRBV12-3/TRBV12-4; d_call: .; clone_size: .; j_call: TRBJ2-5; cdr3_aa: CASSLVNPGETQYF; cdr3_nt: TGTGCCAGCAGTTTGGTAAATCCCGGTGAGACCCAGTACTTC
v_call: TRBV5-5; d_call: .; clone_size: .; j_call: TRBJ2-7; cdr3_aa: CASSIAYEQYF; cdr3_nt: TGTGCCAGCAGCATTGCCTACGAGCAGTACTTC
v_call: TRBV20-1; d_call: TRBD1; clone_size: .; j_call: TRBJ2-7; cdr3_aa: CSARTPGQGFYEQYF; cdr3_nt: TGCAGTGCTAGAACACCGGGACAGGGATTCTACGAGCAGTACTTC